These T cell receptor beta chains were read from a single sample in a study of cytomegalovirus exposure and HLA in healthy donors. Measured with immunoSEQ multiplex PCR; TCRdb has only the in-frame clones, and not every one. This sample carries over 200,000 clones, around 85% of them seen once, and the ten largest clones take roughly 1.3%. The sequenced material came from PBMCs. These TCRs come from a human donor in good health. The CDR3 runs from the conserved cysteine through the conserved F or W. The D gene is left open where the match is weak. For some rows the clone size is stated as once, few or many, or as a class when expanded; others skip it.

>NA|TRBJ1-5|NA|TRBV6-1
CASDEGSGYQPQHF
TGTGCCAGCGATGAAGGGTCAGGTTATCAGCCCCAGCATTTT
>NA|TRBJ1-5|NA|TRBV19
CASSQGVRNQPQHF
TGTGCCAGTAGCCAAGGGGTACGGAATCAGCCCCAGCATTTT
>TRBD1|TRBJ1-5|NA|TRBV19
CASRTGPGNQPQHF
TGTGCCAGTAGGACAGGGCCCGGCAATCAGCCCCAGCATTTT
>TRBD1|TRBJ1-6|NA|TRBV11-3
CASSGTGNNSPLHF
TGTGCCAGCAGTGGGACAGGGAACAATTCACCCCTCCACTTT
>TRBD2|TRBJ2-1|NA|TRBV4-2
CASSQTTGLAGDNEQFF
TGTGCCAGCAGCCAAACGACAGGACTAGCGGGAGACAATGAGCAGTTCTTC
>NA|TRBJ1-1|NA|TRBV5-1
CASSSNRVPLNTEAFF
TGCGCCAGCAGCTCCAACAGGGTCCCCTTGAACACTGAAGCTTTCTTT
>TRBD1|TRBJ2-7|NA|TRBV2
CASKGSLKDRDEQYF
TGTGCCAGTAAGGGATCTCTGAAGGACAGGGACGAGCAGTACTTC
>TRBD1|TRBJ2-6|NA|TRBV28
CASGLDRFRSGANVLTF
TGTGCCAGCGGCCTGGACAGGTTCCGCTCTGGGGCCAACGTCCTGACTTTC
>NA|TRBJ2-1|NA|TRBV9
CASSAFYGGANNEQFF
TGTGCCAGCAGCGCCTTCTATGGGGGGGCAAACAATGAGCAGTTCTTC
>NA|TRBJ1-1|NA|TRBV4-3
CASTAEGASTEAFF
TGCGCCAGCACGGCAGAAGGAGCTAGCACTGAAGCTTTCTTT
>NA|TRBJ1-1|NA|TRBV6-1
CASSGSTGSRTEAFF
TGTGCCAGCAGTGGGAGTACAGGGAGTAGGACTGAAGCTTTCTTT
>TRBD1|TRBJ2-7|NA|TRBV29-1
CSVEGTGFYEQYF
TGCAGCGTTGAAGGGACAGGGTTCTACGAGCAGTACTTC
>NA|TRBJ1-2|NA|TRBV29-1
CSVGPGTNYGYTF
TGCAGCGTTGGTCCAGGAACTAACTATGGCTACACCTTC
>TRBD1|TRBJ2-7|NA|TRBV7-9
CASRSDRGASYEQYF
TGTGCCAGCAGATCCGACAGGGGAGCATCCTACGAGCAGTACTTC
>NA|TRBJ2-5|NA|TRBV7-8
CASSLDSQETQYF
TGTGCCAGCAGCCTCGACAGCCAAGAGACCCAGTACTTC
>NA|TRBJ2-7|few|TRBV7-9
CASSLRRDSYEQYF
TGTGCCAGCAGCTTAAGGCGGGACAGCTACGAGCAGTACTTC
>TRBD1|TRBJ2-5|NA|TRBV28
CASSSGQVYQETQYF
TGTGCCAGCAGCTCGGGACAGGTTTATCAAGAGACCCAGTACTTC
>TRBD2|TRBJ2-5|NA|TRBV9
CASSAGLGGRGETQYF
TGTGCCAGCAGCGCAGGCCTCGGGGGGAGGGGAGAGACCCAGTACTTC
>TRBD1|TRBJ1-1|NA|TRBV7-9
CASSDDRVGAFF
TGTGCCAGCAGCGACGACAGGGTTGGAGCTTTCTTT
>NA|TRBJ2-7|NA|TRBV7-9
CASSLVNSPYEQYF
TGTGCCAGCAGCTTAGTAAACAGCCCCTACGAGCAGTACTTC
>NA|TRBJ2-2|NA|TRBV7-9
CASSLQDQTTGSAGELFF
TGTGCCAGCAGCTTACAAGACCAGACTACGGGGAGTGCCGGGGAGCTGTTTTTT
>NA|TRBJ2-7|NA|TRBV30
CAWRRPGTVPEQYF
TGTGCCTGGAGACGGCCAGGGACTGTCCCCGAGCAGTACTTC
>TRBD2|TRBJ2-7|NA|TRBV10-3
CAISESRGSYEQYF
TGTGCCATCAGTGAGTCGCGCGGGAGCTACGAGCAGTACTTC
>NA|TRBJ2-3|NA|TRBV5-1
CASSRRDTDTDTQYF
TGCGCCAGCAGTCGCCGGGACACGGACACAGATACGCAGTATTTT
>NA|TRBJ1-2|NA|TRBV6-5
CASSYRGRGYTF
TGTGCCAGCAGTTACCGGGGAAGGGGCTACACCTTC
>TRBD1|TRBJ2-5|NA|TRBV15
CATSRRDRGEETQYF
TGTGCCACCAGCAGAAGGGACAGGGGGGAAGAGACCCAGTACTTC
>NA|TRBJ2-5|NA|TRBV28
CASSFPDKQETQYF
TGTGCCAGCAGTTTCCCGGACAAGCAAGAGACCCAGTACTTC
>NA|TRBJ1-1|NA|TRBV7-8
CASSPRVGLNTEAFF
TGTGCCAGCAGCCCCAGGGTGGGTTTGAACACTGAAGCTTTCTTT
>TRBD2|TRBJ2-1|NA|TRBV27
CASRWEGQLSVPYNEQFF
TGTGCCAGCAGGTGGGAGGGCCAGCTTTCGGTTCCCTACAATGAGCAGTTCTTC
>TRBD1|TRBJ1-2|once|TRBV6-5
CASSYKGTGGGYGYTF
TGTGCCAGCAGCTACAAAGGGACAGGGGGCGGCTATGGCTACACCTTC
>TRBD1|TRBJ2-5|NA|TRBV27
CASSRQGIEETQYF
TGTGCCAGCAGTCGACAGGGGATAGAAGAGACCCAGTACTTC
>TRBD1|TRBJ2-7|once|TRBV19
CASSMGMTGGYEQYF
TGTGCCAGTAGTATGGGAATGACAGGGGGCTACGAGCAGTACTTC